This entry describes one T cell receptor (beta chain). No cognate antigen has been identified for it. It has no much larger one-base neighbor in the sample; base qualities were not kept. The sample comes from a study of OX40 agonist ivuxolimab in advanced cancers. In the study overall: Ivuxolimab, which targeted the costimulatory receptor OX40 (CD134), was an agonistic, fully human IgG2 monoclonal antibody. Intravenous ivuxolimab was administered to patients every 2 weeks at six dose levels: 0.01, 0.1, 0.3, 1.5, 3 and 10 mg/kg. Among the approximately 50 dose-escalation patients, 19 had hepatocellular carcinoma, roughly 15 melanoma, 9 renal cell carcinoma and 9 head and neck cancer. In the dose-escalation cohort, 70% to 85% of patients were male, and the mean age was 60 years with a range of roughly 20 to 80. Prior anti-PD-1, anti-PD-L1 or anti-CTLA-4 therapy was permitted, and checkpoint inhibitors had been received by less than 45% of dose-escalation patients. Partial responses occurred in three dose-escalation patients, of whom one had hepatocellular carcinoma and two had cutaneous melanoma. Peripheral TCRbeta sequencing was intended to test whether TCR sequence diversity was altered and clonal T-cell expansion was caused by ivuxolimab. The paper covers the monotherapy dose-escalation part of the phase I ivuxolimab trial, which included N of about 50 patients. Findings and caveats that apply to the study as a whole: At doses of 0.1 to 3.0 mg/kg, clonal expansion of both CD4+ and CD8+ blood T cells was observed from baseline to week 6. After ivuxolimab, expanded clones were on average more numerous among CD8+ T cells than among CD4+ T cells. Low levels of normalized T-cell clonal expansion were also seen in some nonresponding patients. In the 0.1-3.0 mg/kg groups, partial responders had among the lowest normalized peripheral clonal expansion, particularly in CD8+ T cells. Which antigens the clonally expanded peripheral T cells were specific for was not determined.

The trial excluded patients who had a history of autoimmune disease or who were on systemic immunosuppression. Peripheral blood for TCR sequencing was drawn from every dose cohort at baseline, at cycle 4 day 1 and at cycle 7 day 1. Samples came from an open-label, multicenter, first-in-human phase I dose-escalation trial of ivuxolimab. Adults with locally advanced or metastatic melanoma, renal cell, hepatocellular, or head and neck squamous cell carcinoma were enrolled in the trial. Before TCR sequencing, CD4+ T cells and CD8+ T cells were sorted from peripheral blood as separate populations. To sequence the TCRbeta CDR3 region, genomic DNA was isolated from the sorted cells. The immunoSEQ Assay was used to sequence the TCRbeta CDR3 regions. The source is immuneACCESS, and TCRdb retained only in-frame sequences with V and J called. Part of the clones is not carried over; for the studies checked, unresolved V genes explain less than half of this, and the remainder is unexplained. This sample holds approximately 76,000 clones; approximately 85% were observed only once. The ten largest account for approximately 0.61% of the sample.

Relative to germline, V is 2 bases shorter and J is 2 bases shorter, with 11 bases between their ends. Reading from cysteine to phenylalanine, the CDR3 counts 15 amino acids. The sequence is cut down to CDR3 DNA, 45 bases in frame from base 1. CDR1 and CDR2 are drawn from the germline V gene: KGHSH, LQKENI. The chain employs TRBV18 and TRBJ2-3, with a tentative D gene TRBD2 over 5 matching bases. The sequence derives from an adult with an advanced solid tumor such as melanoma, head and neck, liver or kidney cancer. Sequencing used CD4+ or CD8+ T cells sorted from blood, obtained in a trial of the OX40 agonist ivuxolimab. The DNA sequence reads TGTGCCAGCTCACCAGTCGGGGTCCTCACAGATACGCAGTATTTT. It translates to CASSPVGVLTDTQYF. The reference TRBV18 and TRBJ2-3 proteins fill in what lies around the CDR3, so the full variable domain reads NAGVMQNPRHLVRRRGQEARLRCSPMKGHSHVYWYRQLPEEGLKFMVYLQKENIIDESGMPKERFSAEFPKEGPSILRIQQVVRGDSAAYFCASSPVGVLTDTQYFGPGTRLTVL.